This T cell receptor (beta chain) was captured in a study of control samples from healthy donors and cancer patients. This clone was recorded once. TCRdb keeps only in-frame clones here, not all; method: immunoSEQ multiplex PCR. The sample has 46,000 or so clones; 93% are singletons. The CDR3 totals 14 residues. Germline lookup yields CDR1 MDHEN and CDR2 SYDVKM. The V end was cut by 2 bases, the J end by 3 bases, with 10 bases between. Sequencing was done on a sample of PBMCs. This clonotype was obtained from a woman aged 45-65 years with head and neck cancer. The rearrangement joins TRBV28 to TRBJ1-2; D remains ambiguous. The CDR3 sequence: CASSLKGFDYGYTF. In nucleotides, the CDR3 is TGTGCCAGCAGTTTAAAGGGATTCGACTATGGCTACACCTTC.